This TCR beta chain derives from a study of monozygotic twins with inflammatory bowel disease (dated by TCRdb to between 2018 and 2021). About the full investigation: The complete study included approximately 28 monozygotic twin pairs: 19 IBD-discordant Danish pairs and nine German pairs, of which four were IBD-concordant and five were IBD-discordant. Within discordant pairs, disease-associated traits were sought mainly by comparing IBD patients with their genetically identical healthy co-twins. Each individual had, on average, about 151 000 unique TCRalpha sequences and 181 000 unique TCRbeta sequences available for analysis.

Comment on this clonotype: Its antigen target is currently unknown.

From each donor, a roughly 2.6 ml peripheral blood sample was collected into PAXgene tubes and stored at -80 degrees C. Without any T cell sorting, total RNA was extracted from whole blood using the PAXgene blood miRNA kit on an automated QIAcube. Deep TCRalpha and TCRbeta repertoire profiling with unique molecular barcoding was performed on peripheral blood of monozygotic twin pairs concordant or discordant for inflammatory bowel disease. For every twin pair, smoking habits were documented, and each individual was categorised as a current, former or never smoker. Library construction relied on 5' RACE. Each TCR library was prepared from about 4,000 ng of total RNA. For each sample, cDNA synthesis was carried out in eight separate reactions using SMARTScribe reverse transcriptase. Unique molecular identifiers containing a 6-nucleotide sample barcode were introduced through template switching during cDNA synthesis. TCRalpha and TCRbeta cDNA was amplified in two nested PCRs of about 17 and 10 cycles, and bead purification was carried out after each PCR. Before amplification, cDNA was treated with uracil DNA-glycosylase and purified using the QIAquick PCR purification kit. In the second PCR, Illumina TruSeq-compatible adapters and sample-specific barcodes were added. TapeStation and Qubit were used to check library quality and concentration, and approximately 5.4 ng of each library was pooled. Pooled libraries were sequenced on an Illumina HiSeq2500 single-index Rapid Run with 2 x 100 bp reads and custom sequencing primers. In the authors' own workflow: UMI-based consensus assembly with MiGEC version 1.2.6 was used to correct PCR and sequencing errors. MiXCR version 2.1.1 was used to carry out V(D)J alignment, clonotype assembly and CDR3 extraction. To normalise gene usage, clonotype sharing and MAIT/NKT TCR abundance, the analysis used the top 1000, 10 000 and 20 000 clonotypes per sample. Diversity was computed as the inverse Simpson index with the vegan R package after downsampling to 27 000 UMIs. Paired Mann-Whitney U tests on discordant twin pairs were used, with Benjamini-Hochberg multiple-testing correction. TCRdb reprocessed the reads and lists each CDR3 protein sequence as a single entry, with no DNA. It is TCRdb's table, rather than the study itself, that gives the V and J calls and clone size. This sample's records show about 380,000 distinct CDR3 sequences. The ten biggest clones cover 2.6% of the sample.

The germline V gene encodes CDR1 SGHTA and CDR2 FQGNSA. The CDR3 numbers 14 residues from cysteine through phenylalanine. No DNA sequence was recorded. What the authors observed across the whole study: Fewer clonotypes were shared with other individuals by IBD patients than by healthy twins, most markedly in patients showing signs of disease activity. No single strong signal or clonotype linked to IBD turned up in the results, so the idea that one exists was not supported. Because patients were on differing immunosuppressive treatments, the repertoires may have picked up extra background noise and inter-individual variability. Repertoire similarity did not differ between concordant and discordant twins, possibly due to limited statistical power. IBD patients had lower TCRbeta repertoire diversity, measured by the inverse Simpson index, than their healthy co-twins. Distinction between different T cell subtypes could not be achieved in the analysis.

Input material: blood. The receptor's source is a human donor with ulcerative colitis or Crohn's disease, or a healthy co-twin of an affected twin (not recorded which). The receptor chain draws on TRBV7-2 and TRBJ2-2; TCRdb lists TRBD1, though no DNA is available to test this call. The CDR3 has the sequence CASTEVGGGRELFF.